A single sample gave rise to the 26 T cell receptor beta chains below, sequenced in a study of cytotoxic CD8 clonotypes in ibrutinib-treated CLL. Profiling relied on immunoSEQ multiplex PCR, and the TCRdb table lists in-frame clones only, not all of them. Among around 160,000 clones, about 88% were seen once, and the ten largest hold 3% to 3.5%. The input for sequencing was PBMCs, taken at disease progression, from a patient treated with ibrutinib. Source of these receptors: a human donor with chronic lymphocytic leukemia.

This clone was detected only once. The chain is built from TRBV11-1 and TRBJ2-3; D ambiguous. The germline V gene encodes CDR1 SGHAT and CDR2 FQDESV (reference sequence). The CDR3 is 14 amino acids. V was shortened by 5 bases and J by 1 base, with 10 bases between the two germline ends. The CDR3 loop is CASSTILGTDTQYF. Written as DNA, the CDR3 is TGTGCCAGCAGCACAATCCTTGGCACAGATACGCAGTATTTT.

The chain recombines TRBV6-5 with TRBJ2-7, with 7 bases fitting TRBD1. This CDR3 is 14 amino acids long. The V and J ends lost 2 bases and 3 bases, in that order; junction bases with no gene match: 4. Germline CDR1 MNHEY, CDR2 SVGAGI. This CDR3 is CASSYTRQGYEQYF. In nucleotides, the CDR3 is TGTGCCAGCAGTTACACAAGACAGGGCTACGAGCAGTACTTC.

This clone has a single count. The rearrangement joins TRBV19 to TRBJ1-3; 8 bases are shared with TRBD1. CDR3 length: 14 amino acids. Unmatched junction bases numbered 1, after V lost 5 bases and J lost 1 base. Per the germline V gene, CDR1 is LNHDA and CDR2 is SQIVND (reference sequence). For the CDR3, the DNA is TGTGCCAGTAGTCAGGGGGCGTCTGGAAACACCATATATTTT. Its protein product is CASSQGASGNTIYF.

This chain connects TRBV6-1 to TRBJ1-2; D is ambiguous. V was shortened by 1 base and J by 9 bases, with 9 bases between the two germline ends. Germline loops: CDR1 MNHNS, CDR2 SASEGT. The CDR3 is 12 residues long. The CDR3 DNA reads TGTGCCAGCAGTGAAGTAGGTGCCAGCTACACCTTC. The encoded protein is CASSEVGASYTF.

J is TRBJ1-4 and V is TRBV7-6; TRBD1 agrees at 9 bases. The CDR3 has 15 residues. V lost 4 bases and J lost 11; bases outside the gene matches: 11. The germline CDR1 and CDR2 sequences are SGHVS and FNYEAQ. CDR3 sequence reads: CASSSSGTGLGKLFF. CDR3 sequence (DNA): TGTGCCAGCAGCTCCTCCGGGACAGGGTTGGGGAAACTGTTTTTT.

The chain couples TRBV28 to TRBJ2-7; 11 positions agree with TRBD2. Trimming cost V 6 bases and J 3 bases; bases outside gene matches: 4. Germline V lookup: CDR1 MDHEN, CDR2 SYDVKM. CDR3 length equals 14 residues. In DNA, the CDR3 is TGTGCCAGCAGACTAGCGGGAGTTGGCTACGAGCAGTACTTC. Its translation: CASRLAGVGYEQYF.

The sample holds one count of this clone. The chain links TRBV10-3 to TRBJ2-1; 8 bases agree with TRBD2. Germline trimming cut 2 bases from V and 9 bases from J; bases unmatched to any gene: 12. This CDR3 is 16 amino acids long. Germline CDR1 and CDR2: ENHRY and SYGVKD. This chain's CDR3 is CAISEPPGLGLGEQFF. As DNA, the CDR3 is TGTGCCATCAGTGAGCCGCCGGGACTAGGCCTGGGTGAGCAGTTCTTC.

The J gene is TRBJ2-1, the V gene TRBV5-1; D uncertain. Trimming shortened V by 2 bases and J by 5 bases, and 23 bases separated the two germline ends. The CDR3 runs 18 residues. Germline CDR1 and CDR2: SGHRS and YFSETQ. CDR3 DNA sequence: TGCGCCAGCAGCTTTGTGGACCGGAGACGAAGTGGGAACAATGAGCAGTTCTTC. Amino acids: CASSFVDRRRSGNNEQFF.

The V call is TRBV5-1, the J call TRBJ2-7, with 9 bases matching TRBD1. CDR1 is SGHRS and CDR2 is YFSETQ in the germline V gene. The junction had 7 bases not matched to a gene; V was cut back by 4 bases and J by 2 bases. This CDR3 spans 15 amino acids. The CDR3 coding sequence is TGCGCCAGCAGCAGGACCGGGACAGGGACCTACGAGCAGTACTTC. It yields the protein CASSRTGTGTYEQYF.

In its sample, this clone was seen once. The rearrangement joins TRBV6-1 to TRBJ1-5; 10 bases align to TRBD1. V lost 0 bases, J lost 6 bases, and 5 bases stayed unmatched. There are 16 residues in the CDR3. Germline V lookup: CDR1 MNHNS, CDR2 SASEGT. The CDR3 nucleotides read TGTGCCAGCAGTGAAGCGGGGACAGGGGAAGGTCAGCCCCAGCATTTT. It encodes CASSEAGTGEGQPQHF.

The chain combines TRBV28 with TRBJ2-1, with 13 positions matching TRBD2. The CDR3 spans 18 residues. The germline V gene encodes CDR1 MDHEN and CDR2 SYDVKM. The V and J ends lost 6 bases and 2 bases, in that order; junction bases with no gene match: 10. The CDR3 DNA follows: TGTGCCAGCAGAAGACTAGCGGGAGGCGTAATGGCCTACAATGAGCAGTTCTTC. Translation gives CASRRLAGGVMAYNEQFF.

This rearrangement joins TRBV5-1 to TRBJ1-1; perhaps TRBD1 as D (6 bases). This CDR3 is built from 13 residues. Germline V lookup: CDR1 SGHRS, CDR2 YFSETQ. Trimming pared 0 bases from V and 4 bases from J, leaving 7 bases between. CDR3: CASSLVRGTEAFF. Here the CDR3 DNA reads TGCGCCAGCAGCTTGGTCAGGGGCACTGAAGCTTTCTTT.

The V gene is TRBV11-3, the J gene TRBJ2-7; tentative D call: TRBD2 (6 bases). This CDR3 is built from 14 residues. Germline lookup yields CDR1 SGHNT and CDR2 YENEEA. V was cut by 3 bases and J by 0 bases, with 9 bases left in between. The CDR3 loop reads CASSFQRVSYEQYF. The CDR3 DNA follows: TGTGCCAGCAGCTTCCAGCGGGTCTCCTACGAGCAGTACTTC.

The CDR3 region is CASSPPRGGNTEAFF. The CDR3 DNA sequence: TGTGCCAGCTCACCACCCAGGGGTGGGAACACTGAAGCTTTCTTT. The rearrangement links TRBV18 to TRBJ1-1, with D possibly being TRBD1 (6 bases). The V gene's germline CDR1 is KGHSH and CDR2 LQKENI. This CDR3 region has 15 residues. The germline V and J ends were trimmed by 0 bases and 1 base, with 9 bases remaining between them.

The chain uses TRBV6-5 and TRBJ2-1, with no clear D. Trimming took off 2 bases at V and 7 bases at J, with 3 bases between the two ends. This CDR3 region has 11 residues. CDR1 is MNHEY, CDR2 SVGAGI, per germline. CDR3 bases: TGTGCCAGCAGTTACCTGAATGAGCAGTTCTTC. This translates into CASSYLNEQFF.

This clone came up once. This chain joins TRBV19 and TRBJ1-4; no clear D gene. Per germline, CDR1 LNHDA and CDR2 SQIVND (reference sequence). The V end was cut by 1 base, the J end by 3 bases, with 9 bases between. This CDR3 spans 15 amino acids. CDR3 sequence (DNA): TGTGCCAGTAGTATAGGGCAAAGACCTAATGAAAAACTGTTTTTT. This codes for CASSIGQRPNEKLFF. Looking up the rest from reference TRBV19 and TRBJ1-4 gives the full variable domain: DGGITQSPKYLFRKEGQNVTLSCEQNLNHDAMYWYRQDPGQGLRLIYYSQIVNDFQKGDIAEGYSVSREKKESFPLTVTSAQKNPTAFYLCASSIGQRPNEKLFFGSGTQLSVL.

The rearrangement uses TRBV7-8 and TRBJ2-1; D is uncertain. Germline V gives CDR1 SGHVS, CDR2 FQNEAQ. This CDR3 contains 13 residues. V gave up 3 bases and J gave up 4 bases, with 7 bases separating them. CDR3 nucleotide sequence: TGTGCCAGCAGCTTCACTTCATACAATGAGCAGTTCTTC. Protein product: CASSFTSYNEQFF.

This sequence joins TRBV6-1 and TRBJ1-5; D gene unclear. CDR1 and CDR2 from the germline V gene are MNHNS and SASEGT. CDR3 length equals 12 residues. Trimming cost V 8 bases and J 0 bases, with 5 bases left between them. The CDR3 loop reads CASHFSNQPQHF. The CDR3 bases are TGTGCCAGCCACTTTAGCAATCAGCCCCAGCATTTT.

This clone was picked up a small number of times. The chain links TRBV19 to TRBJ1-3, with TRBD1 as a possible D gene (5 bases). Trimming left V 3 bases short and J 0 bases short, with 6 bases between. The CDR3 runs 14 residues. CDR1 and CDR2 (germline): LNHDA, SQIVND (reference sequence). The chain's CDR3 is CASSMTASGNTIYF. In DNA, the CDR3 is TGTGCCAGTAGTATGACAGCCTCTGGAAACACCATATATTTT.

V usage is TRBV4-3 and J usage is TRBJ2-1; TRBD2 agrees at 7 bases. This CDR3 contains 13 residues. Germline V gene data show CDR1 as LGHNA and CDR2 as YSLEER. Germline trimming cut 2 bases from V and 9 bases from J; bases unmatched to any gene: 4. The CDR3 bases are TGCGCCAGCAGCCAACCCGGACTAGTTGAGCAGTTCTTC. This sequence encodes CASSQPGLVEQFF.

Concerning this clone: This sample also contains other DNA sequences that code for the same CDR3. This chain uses TRBV6-1 with TRBJ1-2, with D possibly matching TRBD1 (6 bases). The V gene lost 3 bases and the J gene lost 1 base, with 9 bases spanning the gap. The CDR3 has 14 amino acids. Germline CDR1 and CDR2: MNHNS and SASEGT. The CDR3 loop reads CASSEQGSNYGYTF. CDR3 in DNA: TGTGCCAGCAGTGAGCAGGGGAGTAACTATGGCTACACCTTC.

The rearrangement links TRBV5-5 to TRBJ1-5; 7 bases match TRBD1. The CDR3 runs to 16 residues. Germline V gene sequence: CDR1 SGHKS, CDR2 YYEKEE (reference sequence). V trimming: 4 bases; J trimming: 0 bases; junction bases outside the gene matches: 7. The CDR3, as DNA: TGTGCCAGCAGCCCCGGGACAGTAGGTAGCAATCAGCCCCAGCATTTT. This translates into CASSPGTVGSNQPQHF.

The chain joins TRBV6-5 to TRBJ1-2; tentatively, D is TRBD1 (6 bases). This CDR3 is 15 amino acids long. Trimming pared 0 bases from V and 4 bases from J, leaving 12 bases between. The germline V gene has CDR1 MNHEY and CDR2 SVGAGI. The CDR3 region is CASSYSGGASYGYTF. CDR3 DNA sequence: TGTGCCAGCAGTTACTCGGGGGGCGCGAGCTATGGCTACACCTTC.

The chain combines TRBV7-2 with TRBJ2-1; D may be TRBD2 (6 bases). V was shortened by 2 bases and J by 5 bases, with 7 bases between the two germline ends. The CDR3 length is 13 residues. Germline-derived CDR1 and CDR2 are SGHTA and FQGNSA. The CDR3 DNA sequence: TGTGCCAGCAGCTTAATAGCGGACAATGAGCAGTTCTTC. Translation: CASSLIADNEQFF.

The chain links TRBV6-1 to TRBJ2-3, with 8 bases identical to TRBD1. Losses at the gene ends were 11 bases for V and 8 bases for J; bases not matched to a gene: 15. This CDR3 spans 14 amino acids. The germline gives CDR1 MNHNS, CDR2 SASEGT. The CDR3 bases are TGTGCCTGCCTCTCGGGACAGGTATTAGGTACGCAGTATTTT. Its protein is CACLSGQVLGTQYF.

The chain has TRBV7-9 and TRBJ2-7; D gene uncertain. Looked up from germline, CDR1 is SEHNR and CDR2 is FQNEAQ (reference sequence). The CDR3 spans 14 residues. V was clipped by 5 bases and J by 1 base, with 12 bases between them. This CDR3 is CASSQTMGSYEQYF. CDR3 sequence (DNA): TGTGCCAGCAGCCAAACGATGGGGTCCTACGAGCAGTACTTC.